This T cell receptor beta chain is from a study of T-cell reconstitution after alpha-beta-depleted transplantation in children. As it was prepared, the TCRbeta library received unique molecular identifiers. One entry per CDR3 protein, called by TCRdb with MiXCR from the PCR reads. The data show roughly 670,000 distinct CDR3 sequences, with less than 15% seen just once and approximately 0.8% held by the top ten. V lost 0 bases and J 2 bases, leaving 8 bases between the germline ends. This CDR3 comprises 14 residues. Germline loops: CDR1 DFQATT, CDR2 SNEGSKA (reference sequence). This clonotype has at least ten counts. The antigen is unknown. Study conclusions and caveats: Elevated TCRbeta diversity at day 60 was traced, in some patients, to surviving recipient T cells and thymic progenitors. When one year had passed after transplant, most T-cell counts and diversity came from newly produced T cells. It was reported that alpha-beta T cells came from several hundred expanded graft clones (about two months after transplant).

The sequencing here drew on PBMCs, taken before TCRalphabeta/CD19-depleted stem cell transplant. The chain uses TRBV20-1 and TRBJ2-1; D is undetermined. The receptor was derived from a girl aged 2-10 years with congenital amegakaryocytic thrombocytopenia, due to receive a stem cell transplant. The DNA for the CDR3 is TGCAGTGCTAGAGAACCGGGCCCCTACAATGAGCAGTTCTTC. Amino acids: CSAREPGPYNEQFF.